Shown below are 12 T cell receptor beta chains from a single sample sequenced in a study of cytomegalovirus exposure and HLA in healthy donors. Primers: 60 Vbeta forward and 13 Jbeta reverse. Sequenced by immunoSEQ multiplex PCR; TCRdb stores in-frame clones only, minus some. The table lists some 90,000 clones, more than 60% of them singletons. What was sequenced was PBMCs. The receptors originated from a boy aged 5 to 17 in good health and CMV-seronegative.

This clone occurred a few times. V and J are TRBV4-1 and TRBJ2-1; unclear D gene. The CDR3 totals 15 residues. Germline assignment: CDR1 MGHRA and CDR2 YSYEKL. V was shortened by 1 base and J by 6 bases, with 13 bases between the two germline ends. The CDR3 DNA is TGCGCCAGCAGCCAAGGAGAGGTCGAGCGCAATGAGCAGTTCTTC. Translation gives CASSQGEVERNEQFF.

This chain connects TRBV9 to TRBJ1-6; the match to TRBD1 covers 9 bases. Trimming cost V 3 bases and J 8 bases; bases outside gene matches: 3. This CDR3 comprises 14 residues. Germline CDR1 is SGDLS and CDR2 is YYNGEE. The CDR3 spells CASSGQGEYSPLHF. The CDR3, as DNA: TGTGCCAGCAGCGGACAGGGGGAGTATTCACCCCTCCACTTT.

The rearrangement uses TRBV6-1 and TRBJ2-5, with D perhaps matching TRBD2 (7 bases). Per germline, CDR1 MNHNS and CDR2 SASEGT. V gave up 6 bases and J gave up 4 bases, with 12 bases separating them. This CDR3 spans 13 amino acids. The CDR3 DNA reads as TGTGCCAGCAGGGAAAGGGGGGGAGAGACCCAGTACTTC. This gives the protein CASRERGGETQYF.

The gene calls are TRBV7-9 and TRBJ2-5; 10 bases align to TRBD1. Germline loops: CDR1 SEHNR, CDR2 FQNEAQ (reference sequence). The CDR3 length is 16 residues. V trimming: 1 base; J trimming: 2 bases; junction bases outside the gene matches: 4. CDR3 sequence (DNA): TGTGCCAGCAGCTTAGACGGACAGGGGGAGCAAGAGACCCAGTACTTC. It encodes CASSLDGQGEQETQYF.

This chain uses TRBV4-3 with TRBJ2-5; TRBD2 matches at 14 bases. The trim removed 4 bases at V and 5 bases at J, leaving 6 bases unmatched. The CDR3 is 16 residues long. Germline assignment: CDR1 LGHNA and CDR2 YSLEER. The DNA for the CDR3 is TGCGCCAGCAGCCGAGGGACTAGCGGGGGTTTGGAGACCCAGTACTTC. Encoded protein: CASSRGTSGGLETQYF.

This rearrangement joins TRBV25-1 to TRBJ2-7; the D gene is possibly TRBD1 (6 bases). The CDR3 consists of 13 residues. Trimming took off 7 bases at V and 0 bases at J, with 10 bases between the two ends. The V gene's germline CDR1 is MGHDK and CDR2 SYGVNS. The CDR3 here is CASTHRDSYEQYF. In DNA form, the CDR3 reads TGTGCCAGCACCCACAGGGACTCCTACGAGCAGTACTTC.

The CDR3 spells CASSLAGNYGYTF. DNA for the CDR3: TGTGCCAGCAGCTTAGCCGGGAACTATGGCTACACCTTC. This sequence joins TRBV11-2 and TRBJ1-2; D remains ambiguous. CDR3 length: 13 residues. The V gene lost 1 base and the J gene lost 2 bases, with 5 bases spanning the gap. CDR1 is SGHAT, CDR2 FQNNGV, per germline.

The rearrangement links TRBV2 to TRBJ2-3; tentatively, D is TRBD2 (6 bases). CDR1 and CDR2 from the germline V gene are SNHLY and FYNNEI. The germline V and J ends were trimmed by 2 bases and 4 bases, with 7 bases remaining between them. The CDR3 is 13 amino acids. The CDR3: CASSELASDTQYF. In nucleotides, the CDR3 is TGTGCCAGCAGTGAACTAGCGTCAGATACGCAGTATTTT.

This clone was seen a few times. The chain couples TRBV7-3 to TRBJ2-7, with TRBD2 matching over 9 bases. This CDR3 is 14 amino acids long. V lost 5 bases and J lost 2; bases outside the gene matches: 4. Germline assignment: CDR1 SGHTA and CDR2 FQGTGA. The CDR3 sequence: CASSPTSGTYEQYF. The CDR3 DNA follows: TGTGCCAGCAGCCCGACTAGCGGTACCTACGAGCAGTACTTC.

This clone appeared a few times. The chain links TRBV29-1 to TRBJ1-5, with D tentatively TRBD1 (6 bases). This CDR3 comprises 14 residues. CDR1 SQVTM and CDR2 ANQGSEA come from the germline V gene. V shed 5 bases and J shed 4 bases, with 15 bases lying between them. This chain's CDR3 is CSVRLGTLNQPQHF. CDR3 DNA: TGCAGCGTTAGGTTAGGGACACTAAATCAGCCCCAGCATTTT.

V gene TRBV28 combines with J gene TRBJ2-7; D possibly corresponds to TRBD1 (6 bases). There are 12 residues in the CDR3. The germline V gene encodes CDR1 MDHEN and CDR2 SYDVKM. Trimming stripped 8 bases from V and 2 bases from J, with 10 bases between. The CDR3 protein is CASRTDTYEQYF. As DNA, the CDR3 is TGTGCCAGCCGGACAGATACCTACGAGCAGTACTTC.

The V and J genes are TRBV4-2 and TRBJ2-5, with 11 bases identical to TRBD2. Germline V gene data show CDR1 as LGHNA and CDR2 as YNFKEQ. The V segment lost 3 bases and the J segment 2 bases; nucleotides outside the gene matches: 11. CDR3 length equals 18 residues. The DNA of the CDR3 is TGTGCCAGCAGCCAGCCTTCGACTAGCGGGAAGCTACAAGAGACCCAGTACTTC. It specifies CASSQPSTSGKLQETQYF.